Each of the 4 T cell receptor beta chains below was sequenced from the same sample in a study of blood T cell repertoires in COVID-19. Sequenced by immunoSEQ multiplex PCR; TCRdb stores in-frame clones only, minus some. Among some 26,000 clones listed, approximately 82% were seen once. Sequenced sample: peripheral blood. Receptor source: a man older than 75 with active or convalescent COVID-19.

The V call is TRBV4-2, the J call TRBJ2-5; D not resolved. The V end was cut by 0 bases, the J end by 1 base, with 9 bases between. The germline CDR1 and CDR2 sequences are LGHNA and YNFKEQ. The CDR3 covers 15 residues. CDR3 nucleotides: TGTGCCAGCAGCCAAGATCGCCTAGGCCAAGAGACCCAGTACTTC. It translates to CASSQDRLGQETQYF.

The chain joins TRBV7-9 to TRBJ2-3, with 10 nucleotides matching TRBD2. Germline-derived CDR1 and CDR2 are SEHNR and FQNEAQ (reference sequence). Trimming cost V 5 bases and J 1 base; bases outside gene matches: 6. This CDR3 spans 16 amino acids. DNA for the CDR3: TGTGCCAGCAGCCCCCTAGCGGGAGAGGGCACAGATACGCAGTATTTT. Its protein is CASSPLAGEGTDTQYF. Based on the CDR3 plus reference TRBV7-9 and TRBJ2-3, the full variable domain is DTGVSQNPRHKITKRGQNVTFRCDPISEHNRLYWYRQTLGQGPEFLTYFQNEAQLEKSRLLSDRFSAERPKGSFSTLEIQRTEQGDSAMYLCASSPLAGEGTDTQYFGPGTRLTVL.

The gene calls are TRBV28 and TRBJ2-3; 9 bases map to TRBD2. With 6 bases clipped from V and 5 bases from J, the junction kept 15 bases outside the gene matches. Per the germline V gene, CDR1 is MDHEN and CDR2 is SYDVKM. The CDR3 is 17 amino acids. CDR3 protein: CASRPLASGIRGDTQYF. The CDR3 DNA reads TGTGCCAGCAGACCCCTCGCTAGCGGGATCCGAGGAGATACGCAGTATTTT.

CDR3 bases: TGCGCCAGCAGCCGCGGAGGGAGACCGTTAGGGTCCTACAATGAGCAGTTCTTC. Amino acids: CASSRGGRPLGSYNEQFF. The rearrangement uses TRBV5-1 and TRBJ2-1; maybe TRBD2 (6 bases). The ends were cut back, 4 bases at V and 1 base at J, with 21 bases in the middle. The CDR3 covers 18 residues. The germline V gene has CDR1 SGHRS and CDR2 YFSETQ.